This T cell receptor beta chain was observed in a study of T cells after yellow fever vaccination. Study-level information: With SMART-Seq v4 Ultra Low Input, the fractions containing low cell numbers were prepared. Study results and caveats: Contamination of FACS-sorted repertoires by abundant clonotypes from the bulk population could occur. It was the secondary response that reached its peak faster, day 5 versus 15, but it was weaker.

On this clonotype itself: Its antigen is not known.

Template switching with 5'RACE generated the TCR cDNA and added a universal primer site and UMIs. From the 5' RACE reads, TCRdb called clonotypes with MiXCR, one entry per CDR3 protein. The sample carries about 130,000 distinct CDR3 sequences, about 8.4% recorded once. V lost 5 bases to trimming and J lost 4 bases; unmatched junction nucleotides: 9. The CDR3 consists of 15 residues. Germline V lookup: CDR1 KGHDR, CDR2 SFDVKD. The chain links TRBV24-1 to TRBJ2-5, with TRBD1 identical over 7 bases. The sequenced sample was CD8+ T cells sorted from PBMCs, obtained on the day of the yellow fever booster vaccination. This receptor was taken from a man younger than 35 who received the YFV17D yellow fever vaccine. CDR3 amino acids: CATSAPGQRGETQYF. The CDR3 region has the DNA TGTGCCACCAGTGCCCCGGGACAGAGGGGAGAGACCCAGTACTTC.